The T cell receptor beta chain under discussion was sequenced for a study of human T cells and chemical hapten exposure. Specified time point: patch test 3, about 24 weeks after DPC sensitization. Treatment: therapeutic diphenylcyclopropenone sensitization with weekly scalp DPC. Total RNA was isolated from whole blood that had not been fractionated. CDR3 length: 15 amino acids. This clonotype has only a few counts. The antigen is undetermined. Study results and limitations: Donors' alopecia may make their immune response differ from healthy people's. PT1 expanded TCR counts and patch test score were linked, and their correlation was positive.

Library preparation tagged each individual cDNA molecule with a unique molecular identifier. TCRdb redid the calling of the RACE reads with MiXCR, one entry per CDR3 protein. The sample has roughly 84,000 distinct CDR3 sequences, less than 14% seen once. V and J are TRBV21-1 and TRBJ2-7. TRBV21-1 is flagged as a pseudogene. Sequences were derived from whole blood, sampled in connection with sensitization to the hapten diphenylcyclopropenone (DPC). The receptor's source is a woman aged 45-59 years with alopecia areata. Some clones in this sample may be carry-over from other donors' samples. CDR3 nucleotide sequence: TGTGCCAGCAGCAACGCTTGCCAGTGCTACTACGAGCAGTACTTC. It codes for CASSNACQCYYEQYF.